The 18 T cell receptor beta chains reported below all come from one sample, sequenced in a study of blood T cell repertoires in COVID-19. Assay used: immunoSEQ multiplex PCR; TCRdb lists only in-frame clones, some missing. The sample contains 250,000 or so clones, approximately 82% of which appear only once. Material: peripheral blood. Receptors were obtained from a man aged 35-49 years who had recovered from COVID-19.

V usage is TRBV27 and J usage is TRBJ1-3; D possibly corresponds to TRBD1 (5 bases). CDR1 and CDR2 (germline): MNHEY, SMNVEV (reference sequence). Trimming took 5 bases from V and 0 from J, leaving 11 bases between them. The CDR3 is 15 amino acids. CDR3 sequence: CASSPYRNSGNTIYF. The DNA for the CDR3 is TGTGCCAGCAGTCCGTACAGGAACTCTGGAAACACCATATATTTT.

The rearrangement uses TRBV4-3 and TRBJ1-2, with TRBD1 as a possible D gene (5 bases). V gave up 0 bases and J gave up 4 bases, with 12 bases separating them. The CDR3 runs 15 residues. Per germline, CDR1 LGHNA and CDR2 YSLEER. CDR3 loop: CASSQDLGHSYGYTF. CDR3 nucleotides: TGCGCCAGCAGCCAAGATCTGGGGCACAGCTATGGCTACACCTTC.

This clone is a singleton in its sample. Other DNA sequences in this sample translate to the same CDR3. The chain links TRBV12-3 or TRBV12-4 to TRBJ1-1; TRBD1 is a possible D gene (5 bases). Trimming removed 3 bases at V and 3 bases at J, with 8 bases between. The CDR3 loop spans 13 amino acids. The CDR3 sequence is CASSFGGDTEAFF. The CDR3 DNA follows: TGTGCCAGCAGTTTTGGGGGGGACACTGAAGCTTTCTTT.

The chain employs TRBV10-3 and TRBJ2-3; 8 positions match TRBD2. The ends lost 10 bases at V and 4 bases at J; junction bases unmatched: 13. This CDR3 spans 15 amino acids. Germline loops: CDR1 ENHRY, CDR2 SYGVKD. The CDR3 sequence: CATRLESGSADTQYF. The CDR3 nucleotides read TGTGCCACCCGTTTAGAGAGCGGGAGCGCAGATACGCAGTATTTT.

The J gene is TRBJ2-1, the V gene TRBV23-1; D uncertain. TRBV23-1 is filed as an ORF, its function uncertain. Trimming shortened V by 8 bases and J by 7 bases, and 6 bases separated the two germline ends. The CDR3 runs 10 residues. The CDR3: CASPGNEQFF. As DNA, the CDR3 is TGCGCCAGCCCAGGTAATGAGCAGTTCTTC.

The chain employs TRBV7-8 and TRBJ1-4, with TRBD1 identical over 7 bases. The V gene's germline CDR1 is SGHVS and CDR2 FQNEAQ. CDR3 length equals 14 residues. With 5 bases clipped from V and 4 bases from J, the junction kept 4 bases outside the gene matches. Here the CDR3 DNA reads TGTGCCAGCAGCCCAGGGGGGAGTAATGAAAAACTGTTTTTT. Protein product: CASSPGGSNEKLFF.

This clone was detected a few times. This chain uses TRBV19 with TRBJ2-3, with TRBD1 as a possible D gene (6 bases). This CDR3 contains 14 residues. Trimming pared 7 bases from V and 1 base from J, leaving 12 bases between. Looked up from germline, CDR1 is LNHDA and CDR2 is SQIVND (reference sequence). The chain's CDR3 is CASNTGLGTDTQYF. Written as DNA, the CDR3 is TGTGCCAGTAACACAGGGCTGGGCACAGATACGCAGTATTTT.

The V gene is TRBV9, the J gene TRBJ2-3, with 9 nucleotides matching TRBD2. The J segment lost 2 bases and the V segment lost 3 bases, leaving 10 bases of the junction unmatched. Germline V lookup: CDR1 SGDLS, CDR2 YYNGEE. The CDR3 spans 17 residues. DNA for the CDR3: TGTGCCAGCAGCGCAGATGGGCGGGAGGGACCCACAGATACGCAGTATTTT. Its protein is CASSADGREGPTDTQYF.

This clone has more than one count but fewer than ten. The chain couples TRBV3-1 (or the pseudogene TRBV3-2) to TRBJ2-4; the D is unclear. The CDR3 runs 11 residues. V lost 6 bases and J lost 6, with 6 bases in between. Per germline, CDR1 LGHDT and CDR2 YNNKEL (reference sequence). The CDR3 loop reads CASSLRNIQYF. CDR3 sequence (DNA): TGTGCCAGCAGTCTGCGAAACATTCAGTACTTC.

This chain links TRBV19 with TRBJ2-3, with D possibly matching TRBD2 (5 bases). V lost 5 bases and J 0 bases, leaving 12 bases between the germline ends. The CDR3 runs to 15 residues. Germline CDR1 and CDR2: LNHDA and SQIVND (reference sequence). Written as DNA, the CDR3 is TGTGCCAGTAGTTTGTCGGGGTGGAGCACAGATACGCAGTATTTT. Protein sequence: CASSLSGWSTDTQYF.

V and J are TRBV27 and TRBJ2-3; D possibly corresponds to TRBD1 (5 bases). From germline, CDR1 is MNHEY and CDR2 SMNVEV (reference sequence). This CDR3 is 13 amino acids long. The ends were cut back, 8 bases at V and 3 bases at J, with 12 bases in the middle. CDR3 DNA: TGTGCCAGCGCCTCCTACAGGACAGATACGCAGTATTTT. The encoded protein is CASASYRTDTQYF.

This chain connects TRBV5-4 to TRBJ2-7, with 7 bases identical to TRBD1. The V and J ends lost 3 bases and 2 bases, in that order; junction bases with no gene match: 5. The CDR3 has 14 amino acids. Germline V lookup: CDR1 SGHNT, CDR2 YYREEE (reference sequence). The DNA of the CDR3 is TGTGCCAGCAGCTATGGGACAGCGACCTACGAGCAGTACTTC. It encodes CASSYGTATYEQYF.

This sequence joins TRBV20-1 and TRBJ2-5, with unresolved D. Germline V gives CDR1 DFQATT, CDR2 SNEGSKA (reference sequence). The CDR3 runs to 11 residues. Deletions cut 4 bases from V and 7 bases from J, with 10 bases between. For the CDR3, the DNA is TGCAGTGCTACCCATTCCGGGACCCAGTACTTC. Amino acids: CSATHSGTQYF.

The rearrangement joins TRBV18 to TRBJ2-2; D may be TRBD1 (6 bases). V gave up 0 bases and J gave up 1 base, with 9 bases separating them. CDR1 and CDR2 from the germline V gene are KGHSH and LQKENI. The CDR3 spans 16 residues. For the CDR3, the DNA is TGTGCCAGCTCACCACCGGACAGCTTGAACACCGGGGAGCTGTTTTTT. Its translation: CASSPPDSLNTGELFF.

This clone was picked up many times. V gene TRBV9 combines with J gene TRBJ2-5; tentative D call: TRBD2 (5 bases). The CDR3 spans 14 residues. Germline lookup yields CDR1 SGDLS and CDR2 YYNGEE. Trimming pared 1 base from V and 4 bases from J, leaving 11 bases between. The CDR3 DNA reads TGTGCCAGCAGCGTAACGGGAACCCTAGAGACCCAGTACTTC. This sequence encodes CASSVTGTLETQYF. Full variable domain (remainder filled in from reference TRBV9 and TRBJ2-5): DSGVTQTPKHLITATGQRVTLRCSPRSGDLSVYWYQQSLDQGLQFLIQYYNGEERAKGNILERFSAQQFPDLHSELNLSSLELGDSALYFCASSVTGTLETQYFGPGTRLLVL.

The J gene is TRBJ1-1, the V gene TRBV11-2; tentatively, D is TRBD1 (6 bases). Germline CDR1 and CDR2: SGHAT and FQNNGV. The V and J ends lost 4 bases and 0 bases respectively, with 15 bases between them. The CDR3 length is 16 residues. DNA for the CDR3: TGTGCCAGCAGCTGGGGGCGCGACCTAATGAACACTGAAGCTTTCTTT. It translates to CASSWGRDLMNTEAFF.

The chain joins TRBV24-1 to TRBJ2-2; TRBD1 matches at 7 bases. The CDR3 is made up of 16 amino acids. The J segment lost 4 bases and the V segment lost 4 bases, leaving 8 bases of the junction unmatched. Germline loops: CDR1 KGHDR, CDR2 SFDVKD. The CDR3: CATSDRQGSSTGELFF. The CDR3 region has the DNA TGTGCCACCAGTGACAGACAGGGCTCGAGCACCGGGGAGCTGTTTTTT.

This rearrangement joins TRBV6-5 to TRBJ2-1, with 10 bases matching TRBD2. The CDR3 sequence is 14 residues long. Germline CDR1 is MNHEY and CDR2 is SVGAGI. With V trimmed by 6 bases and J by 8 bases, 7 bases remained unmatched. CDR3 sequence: CASRSSGGYDEQFF. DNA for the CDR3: TGTGCCAGCAGAAGTAGCGGGGGGTACGATGAGCAGTTCTTC.